The 17 T cell receptor beta chains in this list originate from one sample, sequenced in a study of human T cells and chemical hapten exposure. A single record per CDR3 protein comes from TCRdb applying MiXCR to the RACE reads. The sample consists of approximately 71,000 distinct CDR3 sequences, approximately 10% of them appearing once. Time point indicated: patch test 3, about 24 weeks after DPC sensitization. Treatment noted: therapeutic diphenylcyclopropenone sensitization with weekly scalp DPC. This sample comprised whole blood, obtained in connection with sensitization to the hapten diphenylcyclopropenone (DPC). These receptors were collected from a woman aged 50 to 60 with alopecia areata. Some clones in this sample may be carry-over from other donors' samples.

This clonotype was seen ten or more times. This chain uses TRBV5-6 with TRBJ2-7; tentatively, D is TRBD1 or TRBD2 (5 bases each). CDR3 size: 14 residues. Per germline, CDR1 SGHDT and CDR2 YYEEEE. V was clipped by 4 bases and J by 6 bases, with 17 bases between them. CDR3 sequence: CASSPGPGTSEQYF. The DNA of the CDR3 is TGTGCCAGCAGCCCAGGACCGGGGACGAGCGAGCAGTACTTC. Supplemented by reference TRBV5-6 and TRBJ2-7, the full variable domain reads DAGVTQSPTHLIKTRGQQVTLRCSPKSGHDTVSWYQQALGQGPQFIFQYYEEEERQRGNFPDRFSGHQFPNYSSELNVNALLLGDSALYLCASSPGPGTSEQYFGPGTRLTVT.

This clonotype was recorded at least ten times. The V and J genes are TRBV12-3 or TRBV12-4 and TRBJ1-2; TRBD1 aligns across 8 bases. The trim removed 3 bases at V and 1 base at J, leaving 7 bases unmatched. This CDR3 is built from 16 residues. In DNA, the CDR3 is TGTGCCAGCAGTTTGCCGTCAGGGGGCTTTAACTATGGCTACACCTTC. This encodes CASSLPSGGFNYGYTF.

This clonotype was counted a few times. This rearrangement joins TRBV10-1 to TRBJ2-2, with 9 bases lining up with TRBD2. This CDR3 spans 15 amino acids. Germline loops: CDR1 WNHNN, CDR2 SYGVQD (reference sequence). V shed 7 bases and J 0 bases; nucleotides not matched to a gene: 3. CDR3 in amino acids: CASTAGGPNTGELFF. The CDR3 DNA reads as TGCGCCAGCACCGCGGGAGGGCCGAACACCGGGGAGCTGTTTTTT.

V and J are TRBV14 and TRBJ2-3; D is unresolved. The CDR3 covers 15 residues. Germline V lookup: CDR1 SGHDN, CDR2 FVKESK. V dropped 0 bases and J dropped 4 bases, with 11 bases sitting between them. DNA of the CDR3: TGTGCCAGCAGCCAAGATATGGTAAGGGCAGATACGCAGTATTTT. Its translation: CASSQDMVRADTQYF.

This clonotype occurred many times. The chain joins TRBV6-5 to TRBJ2-5, with TRBD1 matching 8 bases. The CDR3 has 13 residues. The germline V gene encodes CDR1 MNHEY and CDR2 SVGAGI. With V trimmed by 6 bases and J by 6 bases, 6 bases remained unmatched. The CDR3 is CASRTTGVKTQYF. CDR3 DNA sequence: TGTGCCAGCAGGACGACAGGGGTGAAGACCCAGTACTTC.

Only a few counts were recorded for this clonotype. The chain joins TRBV6-1 to TRBJ2-1, with D tentatively TRBD2 (6 bases). The length of the CDR3 is 14 residues. Looked up from germline, CDR1 is MNHNS and CDR2 is SASEGT. V was shortened by 5 bases and J by 2 bases, with 10 bases between the two germline ends. The CDR3 coding sequence is TGTGCCAGCAGTATGGGACTCACCTACAATGAGCAGTTCTTC. Translation: CASSMGLTYNEQFF.

This clonotype was seen many times. The rearrangement links TRBV6-5 to TRBJ2-2, with D possibly TRBD2 on 7 matching bases. Germline-derived CDR1 and CDR2 are MNHEY and SVGAGI. Trimming removed 8 bases at V and 6 bases at J, with 10 bases between. The length of the CDR3 is 12 residues. CDR3 coding DNA: TGTGCCAGCGGGAGGGGGGCCGGGGAGCTGTTTTTT. Its protein product is CASGRGAGELFF.

The chain carries TRBV28 and TRBJ1-3; 7 positions agree with TRBD1. V shed 5 bases, J shed 6 bases, and the junction held 10 bases outside the gene matches. Germline-derived CDR1 and CDR2 are MDHEN and SYDVKM. CDR3 length equals 15 residues. CDR3 DNA sequence: TGTGCCAGCAGTCCTCAGGGGGGAAGGGCAAACACCATATATTTT. This gives the protein CASSPQGGRANTIYF.

The sample holds one count of this clonotype. Possible read error: a much larger clone is one base away. The J gene is TRBJ1-5, the V gene TRBV4-2; weak D call: TRBD1 (6 bases). CDR1 is LGHNA and CDR2 is YNFKEQ in the germline V gene. Trimming took 4 bases from V and 1 from J, leaving 11 bases between them. The CDR3 extends over 15 amino acids. CDR3: CASSPEQGSNQPQHF. CDR3 bases: TGTGCCAGCAGCCCCGAACAGGGAAGCAATCAGCCCCAGCATTTT.

This clonotype was seen at least ten times. The J gene is TRBJ1-5, the V gene TRBV28; D gene unclear. Trimming took off 3 bases at V and 2 bases at J, with 8 bases between the two ends. CDR3 length: 14 amino acids. Germline CDR1 is MDHEN and CDR2 is SYDVKM. CDR3 DNA sequence: TGTGCCAGCAGTTTTATAAGGGGCAATCAGCCCCAGCATTTT. Its translation: CASSFIRGNQPQHF.

The rearrangement links TRBV7-9 to TRBJ2-7; 10 positions agree with TRBD1. Looked up from germline, CDR1 is SEHNR and CDR2 is FQNEAQ (reference sequence). With 5 bases clipped from V and 6 bases from J, the junction kept 4 bases outside the gene matches. The CDR3 is made up of 13 amino acids. The CDR3: CASSGQGETEQYF. Written as DNA, the CDR3 is TGTGCCAGCAGCGGACAGGGGGAGACCGAGCAGTACTTC.

This clonotype came up many times. This chain links TRBV11-2 with TRBJ2-2, with 13 nucleotides matching TRBD2. The CDR3 is made up of 20 amino acids. CDR1 is SGHAT and CDR2 is FQNNGV in the germline V gene. V lost 5 bases to trimming and J lost 3 bases; unmatched junction nucleotides: 15. CDR3 region: CASSQKPGLAGQYHTGELFF. The CDR3 coding sequence is TGTGCCAGCAGCCAAAAACCGGGACTAGCGGGGCAGTACCACACCGGGGAGCTGTTTTTT.

Many counts were recorded for this clonotype. The rearrangement links TRBV6-5 to TRBJ2-4, with 7 bases fitting TRBD2. V was pared by 6 bases and J by 9 bases, with 5 bases of the junction left unmatched. Germline CDR1 MNHEY, CDR2 SVGAGI. The CDR3 runs 12 residues. The CDR3: CASSPGGGIQYF. CDR3 coding DNA: TGTGCCAGCAGCCCGGGAGGTGGCATTCAGTACTTC.

This clonotype was recorded a few times. The chain recombines TRBV7-2 with TRBJ2-3, with D maybe TRBD1 (5 bases). The CDR3 loop spans 15 amino acids. The germline V gene has CDR1 SGHTA and CDR2 FQGNSA. V lost 1 base and J 3 bases, leaving 11 bases between the germline ends. The CDR3 nucleotides are TGTGCCAGCAGCTTAGATGGCGCAGGGACAGATACGCAGTATTTT. Its translation is CASSLDGAGTDTQYF.

This chain uses TRBV20-1 with TRBJ1-1, with 7 bases identical to TRBD1. This CDR3 has 16 residues. After removal of 2 bases from V and 3 bases from J, the junction contained 12 bases not matched to a gene. The germline gives CDR1 DFQATT, CDR2 SNEGSKA (reference sequence). As DNA, the CDR3 is TGCAGTGCTAGACCTGATTCGACAGGGACTGACACTGAAGCTTTCTTT. It specifies CSARPDSTGTDTEAFF.

This clonotype was counted between two and nine times. J is TRBJ1-6 and V is TRBV11-1, with 9 bases fitting TRBD1. Germline CDR1 is SGHAT and CDR2 is FQDESV (reference sequence). This CDR3 spans 14 amino acids. J gave up 11 bases and V 3 bases, and 5 bases lay outside the gene matches. In nucleotides, the CDR3 is TGTGCCAGCAGCTTTCGGACAGGGGTGGCACCCCTCCACTTT. Translation gives CASSFRTGVAPLHF.

The chain has TRBV7-2 and TRBJ2-7, with 9 positions matching TRBD2. There are 14 residues in the CDR3. Trimming at V came to 4 bases and at J to 7 bases, leaving 8 bases not matched to a gene. The V gene's germline CDR1 is SGHTA and CDR2 FQGNSA. The CDR3 DNA reads as TGTGCCAGCAGCTCAAGCGGGGGGCGTGAGGAGCAGTACTTC. Protein: CASSSSGGREEQYF.